The 29 T cell receptor beta chains given below trace back to one sample, sequenced in a study of vaccination and CD4 T cells after COVID-19. Treatment reported: roughly 10-day PBMC culture with coronavirus spike peptide pools or control peptides (ViraFEST assay). Ahead of the COVID-19 pandemic (2011-2018), the CD4+ T cells of the unexposed donor were collected. Antigens for these TCRs are unknown. The Oncomine TCR Beta short-read assay was applied to DNA of cultured CD4+ T cells. TCRdb processed the PCR reads anew with MiXCR; each CDR3 protein has one entry. The profile shows 8,900 or so distinct CDR3 sequences, around a third of them singletons. Source material: CD4+ T cells from blood, cultured in vitro. The receptors derive from a human donor in good health.

This chain links TRBV7-9 with TRBJ1-1, with D perhaps matching TRBD1 (5 bases). V was clipped by 0 bases and J by 4 bases, with 12 bases between them. Germline CDR1 is SEHNR and CDR2 is FQNEAQ (reference sequence). The CDR3 runs to 15 residues. The CDR3 nucleotides read TGTGCCAGCAGCTTAGCGGGAAGGGGAGGCACTGAAGCTTTCTTT. Translated, it gives CASSLAGRGGTEAFF.

The CDR3 nucleotides are TGCGCCAGCAGCCAAGAAGGGGACCGGGGGCTCAATGAGCAGTTCTTC. Encoded protein: CASSQEGDRGLNEQFF. V usage is TRBV4-1 and J usage is TRBJ2-1, with D perhaps matching TRBD1 or TRBD2 (6 bases each). CDR3 length: 16 amino acids. Trimming took off 0 bases at V and 6 bases at J, with 15 bases between the two ends. CDR1 is MGHRA, CDR2 YSYEKL, per germline.

This chain links TRBV27 with TRBJ2-7; D possibly corresponds to TRBD1 (6 bases). Germline-derived CDR1 and CDR2 are MNHEY and SMNVEV (reference sequence). The CDR3 loop spans 14 amino acids. Trimming removed 0 bases from V and 3 bases from J, with 9 bases in between. The CDR3 loop reads CASSLSTGYYEQYF. CDR3 sequence (DNA): TGTGCCAGCAGTTTATCTACAGGGTACTACGAGCAGTACTTC.

The chain recombines TRBV20-1 with TRBJ1-2; the D is unclear. This CDR3 contains 15 residues. Germline CDR1 is DFQATT and CDR2 is SNEGSKA (reference sequence). Deletions cut 0 bases from V and 0 bases from J, with 11 bases between. This CDR3 reads CSARDPMGANYGYTF. The CDR3 coding sequence is TGCAGTGCTAGAGATCCTATGGGCGCTAACTATGGCTACACCTTC.

The table lists this clonotype with a few counts. The CDR3 DNA sequence: TGTGCCAGCAGTGTAAAGGGACAGGGGGCTGGTGAAGCTTTCTTT. The encoded protein is CASSVKGQGAGEAFF. This chain joins TRBV28 and TRBJ1-1; the match to TRBD1 covers 12 bases. The ends lost 5 bases at V and 7 bases at J; junction bases unmatched: 8. The CDR3 is 15 residues long. Germline V gene sequence: CDR1 MDHEN, CDR2 SYDVKM.

This clonotype was seen a few times. V is TRBV6-4 and J is TRBJ1-1; no reliable D call. V was trimmed by 4 bases and J by 0 bases, leaving 6 bases between them. Germline assignment: CDR1 MRHNA and CDR2 SNTAGT. CDR3 length: 13 amino acids. The DNA of the CDR3 is TGTGCCAGCAGTGCATCTATGAACACTGAAGCTTTCTTT. It specifies CASSASMNTEAFF.

This chain uses TRBV5-1 with TRBJ1-2, with TRBD1 matching 7 bases. The length of the CDR3 is 15 residues. CDR1 SGHRS and CDR2 YFSETQ come from the germline V gene. V was clipped by 0 bases and J by 10 bases; unmatched bases: 12. CDR3 DNA sequence: TGCGCCAGCAGCTTGGAGAGCACAGGGGCCTTTGTCTACACCTTC. Its protein is CASSLESTGAFVYTF.

J is TRBJ1-2 and V is TRBV11-2, with no clear D. This CDR3 region has 12 residues. CDR1 and CDR2 from the germline V gene are SGHAT and FQNNGV. Trimming pared 0 bases from V and 5 bases from J, leaving 4 bases between. CDR3 sequence (DNA): TGTGCCAGCAGCTTAGAAGTTTATGGCTACACCTTC. Protein product: CASSLEVYGYTF.

This clonotype was counted between two and nine times. The chain uses TRBV11-2 and TRBJ1-2, with a possible D match to TRBD1 (5 bases). The CDR3 loop spans 12 amino acids. CDR1 and CDR2 (germline): SGHAT, FQNNGV. With 4 bases removed from V and 8 bases from J, the gap between germline ends came to 11 bases. CDR3 sequence (DNA): TGTGCCAGCAGCTCCCAGGGCCAGGGCTACACCTTC. It yields the protein CASSSQGQGYTF. Based on the CDR3 plus reference TRBV11-2 and TRBJ1-2, the full variable domain is EAGVAQSPRYKIIEKRQSVAFWCNPISGHATLYWYQQILGQGPKLLIQFQNNGVVDDSQLPKDRFSAERLKGVDSTLKIQPAKLEDSAVYLCASSSQGQGYTFGSGTRLTVV.

This clonotype was detected a few times. V and J are TRBV2 and TRBJ1-1; perhaps TRBD1 as D (6 bases). Per the germline V gene, CDR1 is SNHLY and CDR2 is FYNNEI. There are 13 residues in the CDR3. V was cut by 8 bases and J by 6 bases, with 16 bases left in between. The DNA for the CDR3 is TGTGCCAGCGGTACAGGGATAGAATCTGAAGCTTTCTTT. Protein: CASGTGIESEAFF.

This chain joins TRBV20-1 and TRBJ2-2, with 10 positions matching TRBD2. Germline values: CDR1 DFQATT, CDR2 SNEGSKA (reference sequence). This CDR3 contains 16 residues. V lost 6 bases, J lost 1 base, and 8 bases stayed unmatched. CDR3 DNA: TGCAGTGCCAAGGCCCCTAGCGGGGGGAACACCGGGGAGCTGTTTTTT. It codes for CSAKAPSGGNTGELFF.

The J gene is TRBJ1-2, the V gene TRBV7-9, with D perhaps TRBD1 (5 bases). This CDR3 region has 13 residues. Germline assignment: CDR1 SEHNR and CDR2 FQNEAQ (reference sequence). The V gene lost 4 bases and the J gene lost 7 bases, with 13 bases spanning the gap. Here the CDR3 reads CASSYDSGGGYTF. The DNA of the CDR3 is TGTGCCAGCAGCTATGACAGCGGGGGTGGCTACACCTTC. Filled out from reference TRBV7-9 and TRBJ1-2, the complete variable domain reads DTGVSQNPRHKITKRGQNVTFRCDPISEHNRLYWYRQTLGQGPEFLTYFQNEAQLEKSRLLSDRFSAERPKGSFSTLEIQRTEQGDSAMYLCASSYDSGGGYTFGSGTRLTVV.

Judged by abundance, this clonotype is medium-sized. The chain uses TRBV6-1 and TRBJ1-1; D call uncertain. Germline CDR1 is MNHNS and CDR2 is SASEGT. CDR3 length equals 13 residues. V was shortened by 7 bases and J by 2 bases, with 11 bases between the two germline ends. Written as DNA, the CDR3 is TGTGCCAGCAATACCAGGCAAAACACTGAAGCTTTCTTT. It is translated as CASNTRQNTEAFF.

J is TRBJ1-2 and V is TRBV12-3 or TRBV12-4; D perhaps matches TRBD1 (5 bases). This CDR3 is built from 11 residues. V was shortened by 4 bases and J by 5 bases, with 5 bases between the two germline ends. The CDR3 DNA sequence: TGTGCCAGCAGTTGGGGGTATGGCTACACCTTC. Translation: CASSWGYGYTF.

This clonotype was seen a handful of times. The V gene is TRBV6-1, the J gene TRBJ1-3; a weak D match, TRBD1 (5 bases). The V gene lost 9 bases and the J gene lost 0 bases, with 9 bases spanning the gap. The germline V gene encodes CDR1 MNHNS and CDR2 SASEGT. The CDR3 runs to 13 residues. The DNA of the CDR3 is TGTGCCAGTGAGGGGCCCTCTGGAAACACCATATATTTT. Amino acids: CASEGPSGNTIYF.

This chain connects TRBV29-1 to TRBJ2-3; D not resolved. Per germline, CDR1 SQVTM and CDR2 ANQGSEA. V lost 3 bases to trimming and J lost 3 bases, with 10 bases between them. The CDR3 totals 13 residues. The CDR3: CSVEGVSTDTQYF. The CDR3 nucleotides are TGCAGCGTTGAGGGTGTTTCGACAGATACGCAGTATTTT.

This rearrangement joins TRBV19 to TRBJ2-5; 9 bases align to TRBD1. The CDR3 runs 18 residues. V was clipped by 2 bases and J by 5 bases; unmatched bases: 15. Germline V gene data show CDR1 as LNHDA and CDR2 as SQIVND (reference sequence). The CDR3 DNA follows: TGTGCCAGTAGTATAAGCGGAGGACAGGGGATAACTCGGGAGACCCAGTACTTC. Translating it yields CASSISGGQGITRETQYF.

DNA of the CDR3: TGTGCCAGCAGTTACCCCGGGACAGATCTAGCTTTCTTT. It is translated as CASSYPGTDLAFF. The rearrangement links TRBV6-5 to TRBJ1-1; 7 bases are shared with TRBD1. The V gene end was trimmed by 2 bases and the J gene end by 10 bases; junction bases not matched to a gene: 7. Looked up from germline, CDR1 is MNHEY and CDR2 is SVGAGI. The CDR3 extends over 13 amino acids.

The chain joins TRBV6-5 to TRBJ1-2; TRBD1 agrees at 8 bases. This CDR3 contains 12 residues. V was pared by 4 bases and J by 6 bases, with 1 base of the junction left unmatched. Germline CDR1 is MNHEY and CDR2 is SVGAGI. CDR3 sequence (DNA): TGTGCCAGCAGTTTCAGGGGGCATGGCTACACCTTC. The encoded protein is CASSFRGHGYTF.

The chain links TRBV12-3 or TRBV12-4 to TRBJ1-2; the match to TRBD1 covers 8 bases. V gave up 7 bases and J gave up 4 bases; unmatched junction bases: 11. This CDR3 has 15 residues. CDR3 DNA sequence: TGTGCCAGCACTCCCGCAGGGGGCGGTAGCTATGGCTACACCTTC. Amino acid sequence: CASTPAGGGSYGYTF.

This chain connects TRBV19 to TRBJ1-5; D gene unclear. V was trimmed by 4 bases and J by 4 bases, leaving 14 bases between them. Germline CDR1 and CDR2: LNHDA and SQIVND (reference sequence). This CDR3 is 15 amino acids long. The CDR3 loop reads CASSTSGGRNQPQHF. The CDR3 coding sequence is TGTGCCAGTAGTACCAGTGGTGGGAGGAATCAGCCCCAGCATTTT.

CDR3: CSARDLAWGANVLTF. The CDR3 nucleotides are TGCAGTGCTAGAGATCTGGCATGGGGGGCCAACGTCCTGACTTTC. The V call is TRBV20-1, the J call TRBJ2-6; D gene uncertain. V was trimmed by 0 bases and J by 4 bases, leaving 10 bases between them. The CDR3 has 15 amino acids. Germline lookup yields CDR1 DFQATT and CDR2 SNEGSKA (reference sequence).

This sequence joins TRBV14 and TRBJ1-2, with 8 bases lining up with TRBD1. J gave up 2 bases and V 4 bases, and 12 bases lay outside the gene matches. This CDR3 region has 17 residues. Germline-derived CDR1 and CDR2 are SGHDN and FVKESK. The CDR3: CASSRGTWGQANYGYTF. CDR3 bases: TGTGCCAGCAGCCGGGGTACTTGGGGACAGGCGAACTATGGCTACACCTTC.

This clonotype was counted a single time. The chain is built from TRBV10-2 and TRBJ2-5, with D possibly being TRBD1 or TRBD2 (5 bases each). The CDR3 is 14 amino acids. V was trimmed by 6 bases and J by 0 bases, leaving 11 bases between them. From germline, CDR1 is WSHSY and CDR2 SAAADI. The CDR3 DNA reads TGCGCCAGCAGATATCGGGACGACCAAGAGACCCAGTACTTC. Its translation is CASRYRDDQETQYF.

This clonotype occurred a few times. For the CDR3, the DNA is TGCAGCGTTTCGGACGGGAACTATGGCTACACCTTC. Protein product: CSVSDGNYGYTF. The V gene is TRBV29-1, the J gene TRBJ1-2; no clear D gene. Germline V gene lookup returns CDR1 SQVTM and CDR2 ANQGSEA. The V end lost 5 bases, the J end lost 2 bases, and 9 bases lay between the germline ends. The CDR3 length is 12 residues.

The chain links TRBV2 to TRBJ2-7; 8 nucleotides match TRBD2. V was clipped by 10 bases and J by 2 bases; unmatched bases: 13. CDR1 is SNHLY, CDR2 FYNNEI, per germline. This CDR3 comprises 15 residues. DNA of the CDR3: TGTGCCAACGGGGCCTTCAGCGGGGGACCCTACGAGCAGTACTTC. This encodes CANGAFSGGPYEQYF.

The rearrangement uses TRBV4-2 and TRBJ1-2; D gene unclear. CDR3 length equals 12 residues. V lost 0 bases and J 8 bases, leaving 7 bases between the germline ends. Germline CDR1 reads LGHNA; CDR2 reads YNFKEQ. CDR3 amino acids: CASSQDWRGYTF. The CDR3 nucleotides are TGTGCCAGCAGCCAAGATTGGCGGGGCTACACCTTC.

The gene calls are TRBV6-1 and TRBJ2-3; D not resolved. This CDR3 region has 13 residues. Trimming pared 1 base from V and 5 bases from J, leaving 7 bases between. Germline V lookup: CDR1 MNHNS, CDR2 SASEGT. The CDR3 protein is CASSEGELDTQYF. The DNA of the CDR3 is TGTGCCAGCAGTGAAGGTGAGCTAGATACGCAGTATTTT.

This clonotype was counted once. Relative to the germline gene, one junction end is altered; a read error may explain this. The chain recombines TRBV5-1 with TRBJ1-1; 8 bases align to TRBD1. CDR3 size: 14 residues. CDR1 is SGHRS, CDR2 YFSETQ, per germline. Written as DNA, the CDR3 is TGCGCCAGCAGCTGGGGACAGGTGGGCACTGAGGCTTTCTTT. It specifies CASSWGQVGTEAFF.